The rows below give T cell receptor beta chains drawn from one sample of a study of T-cell memory formation after mild COVID-19. TCRdb passed the 5' RACE reads through MiXCR, listing each CDR3 protein once. Of under 400,000 distinct CDR3 sequences listed, around 27% are singletons. Sequencing used PBMCs or a T cell subset sorted from them (not recorded which). These receptors were collected from an adult woman who had mild COVID-19 (a few samples of this study predate the infection). Cell type and time point are not known. CDR3s include the opening cysteine and the closing phenylalanine or tryptophan. A D gene is named only where the DNA matches it firmly. Part of the rows lack a size; the others show once, few, many or a class for expanded clones.

clone_size: few
v_call: TRBV6-6
d_call: TRBD2
j_call: TRBJ2-3
cdr3_aa: CASNLSGKDTDTQYF
cdr3_nt: TGTGCCAGCAACTTGAGCGGGAAGGATACAGATACGCAGTATTTT

clone_size: .
v_call: TRBV7-2
d_call: .
j_call: TRBJ2-2
cdr3_aa: CASSRGGRLNTGELFF
cdr3_nt: TGTGCCAGCAGTCGAGGAGGCAGGCTGAACACCGGGGAGCTGTTTTTT

clone_size: .
v_call: TRBV18
d_call: TRBD2
j_call: TRBJ2-1
cdr3_aa: CASSPSGNSYNEQFF
cdr3_nt: TGTGCCAGCTCACCTAGCGGGAACTCCTACAATGAGCAGTTCTTC

clone_size: few
v_call: TRBV29-1
d_call: TRBD1
j_call: TRBJ2-1
cdr3_aa: CSAPGQGAVRGQFF
cdr3_nt: TGCAGCGCTCCGGGACAGGGGGCGGTCCGGGGGCAGTTCTTC

clone_size: .
v_call: TRBV25-1
d_call: .
j_call: TRBJ2-2
cdr3_aa: CASSDGNMLELFF
cdr3_nt: TGTGCCAGCAGTGACGGGAACATGCTGGAGCTGTTTTTT

clone_size: .
v_call: TRBV7-9
d_call: .
j_call: TRBJ2-3
cdr3_aa: CASSPEAREITDTQYF
cdr3_nt: TGTGCCAGCAGCCCAGAGGCGCGAGAGATCACAGATACGCAGTATTTT

clone_size: .
v_call: TRBV27
d_call: .
j_call: TRBJ2-7
cdr3_aa: CASSFFPGPAYEQYF
cdr3_nt: TGTGCCAGCAGTTTTTTCCCAGGACCGGCCTACGAGCAGTACTTC

clone_size: .
v_call: TRBV20-1
d_call: .
j_call: TRBJ1-2
cdr3_aa: CSARKGFNYGYTF
cdr3_nt: TGCAGTGCTAGAAAAGGGTTTAACTATGGCTACACCTTC

clone_size: few
v_call: TRBV7-2
d_call: TRBD2
j_call: TRBJ2-3
cdr3_aa: CASSLVASGRAYLVTDTQYF
cdr3_nt: TGTGCCAGCAGCTTAGTGGCTAGCGGGAGGGCGTACCTAGTCACAGATACGCAGTATTTT

clone_size: .
v_call: TRBV20-1
d_call: TRBD1
j_call: TRBJ1-4
cdr3_aa: CSARETGVGEKLFF
cdr3_nt: TGCAGTGCTAGGGAAACAGGGGTCGGTGAAAAACTGTTTTTT

clone_size: .
v_call: TRBV7-3
d_call: .
j_call: TRBJ1-1
cdr3_aa: CASSSEGPNMNTEAFF
cdr3_nt: TGTGCCAGCAGCTCTGAGGGCCCAAACATGAACACTGAAGCTTTCTTT

clone_size: .
v_call: TRBV5-8
d_call: TRBD1
j_call: TRBJ1-2
cdr3_aa: CASSLALSGTGPYGYTF
cdr3_nt: TGTGCCAGCAGCTTGGCGTTGTCTGGGACAGGGCCGTATGGCTACACCTTC

clone_size: .
v_call: TRBV12-3/TRBV12-4
d_call: .
j_call: TRBJ2-7
cdr3_aa: CASRPISGDAGEQYF
cdr3_nt: TGTGCCAGCAGGCCTATTTCGGGGGACGCAGGCGAGCAGTACTTC

clone_size: .
v_call: TRBV6-2/TRBV6-3
d_call: TRBD1
j_call: TRBJ1-1
cdr3_aa: CASRGQGMNTEAFF
cdr3_nt: TGTGCCAGCAGGGGACAGGGGATGAACACTGAAGCTTTCTTT

clone_size: .
v_call: TRBV6-1
d_call: TRBD1
j_call: TRBJ1-6
cdr3_aa: CASSPTGTGNSPLHF
cdr3_nt: TGTGCCAGCAGCCCAACCGGGACAGGGAATTCACCCCTCCACTTT

clone_size: .
v_call: TRBV7-2
d_call: .
j_call: TRBJ1-5
cdr3_aa: CASSPNRQEPQHF
cdr3_nt: TGTGCCAGCAGCCCCAACCGACAGGAGCCCCAGCATTTT

clone_size: once
v_call: TRBV5-1
d_call: TRBD2
j_call: TRBJ2-1
cdr3_aa: CASSLEAGNNEQFF
cdr3_nt: TGCGCCAGCAGCTTGGAAGCGGGGAACAATGAGCAGTTCTTC

clone_size: .
v_call: TRBV24-1
d_call: TRBD1
j_call: TRBJ2-3
cdr3_aa: CATTDRTLDTQYF
cdr3_nt: TGTGCCACCACGGACAGGACTCTAGATACGCAGTATTTT